A selection of T cell receptor beta chains follows, all from one sample in a study. TCRdb used MiXCR to reprocess the RT-PCR reads, holding one entry per CDR3 protein. This table has about 680,000 distinct CDR3 sequences, 12% to 15% appearing once. Input material: memory CD4+ T cells from blood. The source is a female donor in good health, serving as a healthy control. CDR3s include the opening cysteine and the closing phenylalanine or tryptophan. A D gene is named only where the DNA matches it firmly. The size of a clone is reported for some rows only, either as once, few or many, or as a class for expanded clones.

clone size | J gene | V gene | D gene | CDR3 protein | CDR3 DNA
few | TRBJ1-5 | TRBV6-6 | TRBD1 | CASRTGRGNQPQHF | TGTGCCAGCAGGACAGGGAGGGGGAATCAGCCCCAGCATTTT
. | TRBJ2-3 | TRBV24-1 | TRBD1 | CAVGTGGADTQYF | TGTGCCGTAGGGACAGGGGGCGCCGATACGCAGTATTTT
. | TRBJ1-4 | TRBV12-3/TRBV12-4 | TRBD1 | CASSLARGTGGEKLFF | TGTGCCAGCAGTTTAGCGCGCGGGACAGGGGGAGAAAAACTGTTTTTT
few | TRBJ2-6 | TRBV5-5 | . | CASSLTVGPGANVLTF | TGTGCCAGCAGCTTGACAGTGGGACCCGGGGCCAACGTCCTGACTTTC
few | TRBJ1-5 | TRBV7-9 | TRBD1 | CASSFAGGVQPQHF | TGTGCCAGCAGCTTTGCAGGGGGCGTTCAGCCCCAGCATTTT
. | TRBJ2-5 | TRBV5-1 | . | CASSFRGWWPETQYF | TGCGCCAGCAGCTTTAGGGGATGGTGGCCGGAGACCCAGTACTTC
. | TRBJ2-7 | TRBV14 | . | CASSPQGIVNEQYF | TGTGCCAGCAGCCCTCAGGGGATCGTAAACGAGCAGTACTTC
few | TRBJ2-5 | TRBV5-6 | TRBD2 | CASSAGTSAETQYF | TGTGCCAGCAGCGCCGGGACTAGCGCAGAGACCCAGTACTTC
. | TRBJ2-5 | TRBV7-2 | TRBD2 | CASSFQRGGGETQYF | TGTGCCAGCAGCTTCCAGCGGGGGGGGGGAGAGACCCAGTACTTC
. | TRBJ1-2 | TRBV28 | . | CASRTSYPYGYTF | TGTGCCAGCAGGACTTCCTATCCCTATGGCTACACCTTC